This record covers a single T cell receptor beta chain. The authors' processing: Nucleated cell number was recorded as an estimate derived from reference gene primer amplification. Profiled with immunoSEQ multiplex PCR; TCRdb holds only in-frame clones, not every one. The V and J calls and clone size are taken from that table; D and trimming were inferred from the DNA. The sample holds over 45,000 clones, less than 90% seen once. The sample is drawn from a study of blood T cell repertoires in COVID-19. Whole-study context: Some COVID-19 samples were acute and others convalescent; all came from the United States, Italy and Spain.

This CDR3 has 12 residues. The germline CDR1 and CDR2 sequences are MDHEN and SYDVKM. V lost 6 bases and J 4 bases, leaving 9 bases between the germline ends. Material: peripheral blood. V is TRBV28 and J is TRBJ1-2; D is unresolved. This sequence originates from a human donor in a cohort sampled during active COVID-19. This chain's CDR3 is CASSRLLYGYTF. CDR3 in DNA: TGTGCCAGCAGCCGACTCCTCTATGGCTACACCTTC.